This record looks at one T cell receptor (beta chain) sequence and its context. As yet, its antigen is unknown. The germline CDR1 and CDR2 sequences are GTSNPN and SVGIG (reference sequence). CDR3 size: 12 residues. TCRdb re-called the 5' RACE reads; every CDR3 protein appears as one record, without DNA. The specimen's table records roughly 350,000 distinct CDR3 sequences. The data stem from a study of T cells expressing NK-cell markers. Study information: Seven of the eight sequenced donors were classified as HCMV-seropositive, and one was classified as seronegative. Study-wide points: Dominant NKG2C+ clonotype frequencies of about 1.0-7.0% of CD8+ T cells were measured in several donors.

This sequence joins TRBV30 and TRBJ2-4; TCRdb's D gene call, TRBD1, goes unchecked for lack of DNA. Sequencing was done on a sample of blood T cells: a sorted CD56 or NKG2C T cell subset, CD4+ or CD8+ T cells, or bulk PBMC T cells (not recorded which). The receptor was isolated from a man aged 18-69 years in good health. Here the CDR3 reads CAWSGGGNIQYF. Filled out from reference TRBV30 and TRBJ2-4, the complete variable domain reads SQTIHQWPATLVQPVGSPLSLECTVEGTSNPNLYWYRQAAGRGLQLLFYSVGIGQISSEVPQNLSASRPQDRQFILSSKKLLLSDSGFYLCAWSGGGNIQYFGAGTRLSVL.